This note documents a single T cell receptor beta chain sequence. The CDR3 spans 13 residues. Trimming took 0 bases from V and 5 from J; bases not matched to a gene: 1. The germline V gene has CDR1 SGHTA and CDR2 FQGTGA. This entry is derived from a study of shared T cell receptors in the human thymus. Only in-frame clones appear in the TCRdb table, and some are missing; sequencing was by immunoSEQ multiplex PCR. The sample holds 640,000 or so clones; more than 70% are singletons and the top ten take 0.0094%. These records were also assigned to another study, of human thymus T cells.

The source is a boy younger than two with a congenital heart defect. This chain joins TRBV7-3 and TRBJ2-7; 7 nucleotides agree with TRBD2. Sequenced: thymocytes. CDR3 sequence: CASSLTGGDEQYF. The CDR3 nucleotides are TGTGCCAGCAGCTTAACGGGGGGGGACGAGCAGTACTTC.